This TCR beta chain stems from a study of CD8+ T cells in alopecia areata. Overall study results and limits: There were many expanded lesional clones persisting in scalp and blood during tofacitinib.

A remark on this clone: What it recognizes is unknown.

Sequencing relied on a cDNA template that was reverse transcribed from extracted RNA. Profiled with immunoSEQ multiplex PCR; TCRdb holds only in-frame clones, not every one. The sample consists of about 110,000 clones, less than 75% of them appearing once. Treatment: oral pan-JAK inhibitor, 5-10 mg twice daily. Sorting of CD4+ and CD8+ T cells was performed on PBMCs. Per the germline V gene, CDR1 is LNHDA and CDR2 is SQIVND (reference sequence). The V gene lost 4 bases and the J gene lost 0 bases, with 6 bases spanning the gap. The length of the CDR3 is 13 residues. The material was CD8+ T cells sorted from blood, obtained at week 24, from a patient treated with tofacitinib. The chain employs TRBV19 and TRBJ1-1, with D unresolved. The TCR comes from a human donor with alopecia areata. Here the CDR3 reads CASSSSMNTEAFF. The CDR3 bases are TGTGCCAGTAGTAGTAGTATGAACACTGAAGCTTTCTTT.